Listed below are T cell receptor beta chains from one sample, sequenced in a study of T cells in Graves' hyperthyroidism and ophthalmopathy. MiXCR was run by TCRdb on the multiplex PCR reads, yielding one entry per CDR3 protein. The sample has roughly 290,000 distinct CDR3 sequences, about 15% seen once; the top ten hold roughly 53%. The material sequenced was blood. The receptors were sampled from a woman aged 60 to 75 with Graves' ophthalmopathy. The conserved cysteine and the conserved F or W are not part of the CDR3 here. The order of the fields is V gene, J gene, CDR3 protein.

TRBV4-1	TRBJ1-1	ASSQRWGGGPKIGNTEAF
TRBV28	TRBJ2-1	ASSFLRSGRRSYNEQF
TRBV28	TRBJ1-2	ASSSSRENYGYT
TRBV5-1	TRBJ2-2	ASSPPGGDTGELF
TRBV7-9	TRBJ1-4	ASSLSLGEKLF
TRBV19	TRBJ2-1	ASSIGSYNEQF
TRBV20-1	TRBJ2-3	SARGGRSSTDTQY
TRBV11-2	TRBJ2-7	ASSNRDHLGYEQY
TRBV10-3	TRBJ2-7	AISGSTYEQY
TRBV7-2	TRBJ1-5	ASSLQLYQPQH
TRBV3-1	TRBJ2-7	ASSQDPQGWYEQY
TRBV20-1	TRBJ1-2	SAIHPKGYGYT
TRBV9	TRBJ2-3	ASSADQGGGTDTQY
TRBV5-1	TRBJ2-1	ASRAILAGGNEQF
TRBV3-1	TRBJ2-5	ASSQDPYREETQY
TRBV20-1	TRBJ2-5	SARDRTSGSQTQY
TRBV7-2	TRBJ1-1	ASNEPGNTEAF
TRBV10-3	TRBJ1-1	AISRQGTSNTEAF
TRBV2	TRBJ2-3	ASSGGTQY
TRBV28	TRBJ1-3	ASTPGQGGSGNTIY
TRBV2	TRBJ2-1	ASRGQGAGYNEQF
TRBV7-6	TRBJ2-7	ASSPRDSFYEQY
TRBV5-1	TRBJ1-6	ASSMGQTNSPLH
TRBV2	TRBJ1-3	ASSEEAGNTIY
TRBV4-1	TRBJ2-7	ASSMTASYEQH
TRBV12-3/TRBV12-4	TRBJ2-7	ASSLQVFSVEQY
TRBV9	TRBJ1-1	ASSVGGDEAF